The rows below give T cell receptor beta chains drawn from one sample of a study of blood T cell repertoires in COVID-19. Assay used: immunoSEQ multiplex PCR; TCRdb lists only in-frame clones, some missing. The table lists approximately 50,000 clones, 80% to 95% of them singletons. The sequenced sample consisted of peripheral blood. These TCRs come from a man aged 50-60 years with active COVID-19. Each CDR3 is given without its conserved first and last residue.

>TRBV21-1|TRBJ1-4
ARYPKPTNEKLF
>TRBV7-9|TRBJ1-2
ASSLAGQGLGYT
>TRBV5-4|TRBJ1-2
ASSLSQGNRYGYT
>TRBV28|TRBJ2-2
ASSPTLQGGGGELF
>TRBV28|TRBJ2-6
ASSSHPISGANVLT
>TRBV7-2|TRBJ2-1
ASSLRDNEQF
>TRBV5-4|TRBJ1-6
ASKFGGGNSPLH
>TRBV5-8|TRBJ1-2
ASSLALRDRGNGYT
>TRBV12-5|TRBJ2-1
ASGWRGGDEQF
>TRBV28|TRBJ2-2
ASRRQVTGELF
>TRBV19|TRBJ1-2
ASSTFRALMDDGGGYT
>TRBV18|TRBJ2-7
ASSPPSRLAGAYEQY
>TRBV5-1|TRBJ2-1
ASSLSPTGVSYNEQF
>TRBV12-3/TRBV12-4|TRBJ2-7
ASSAGYEQY
>TRBV11-2|TRBJ1-4
ASSWGSGATNEKLF
>TRBV6-1|TRBJ2-6
ASSEGQGAASGANVLT
>TRBV28|TRBJ1-3
ASTDTFSGNTIY
>TRBV7-8|TRBJ2-2
ASSRDWMNTGELF
>TRBV9|TRBJ2-1
ASNAGAGIGEQF
>TRBV12-3/TRBV12-4|TRBJ1-4
ASSLSGRQLF
>TRBV5-4|TRBJ2-7
ASSLTGTYEQY
>TRBV18|TRBJ2-7
ASSPQGNYEQY
>TRBV7-8|TRBJ1-3
ASSLDLGAVGNTIY
>TRBV7-8|TRBJ2-7
ASSLRSGGQQY
>TRBV30|TRBJ1-2
AWSMTGAGGYT
>TRBV5-1|TRBJ2-3
ASSLDGLASSTDTQY
>TRBV11-1|TRBJ2-2
ASSLAGAAELF
>TRBV10-3|TRBJ1-4
AISKTIGSQGEKLF
>TRBV29-1|TRBJ2-5
SAKPGTGSQETQY
>TRBV4-2|TRBJ2-4
ASSQDLPSGGQNIQY
>TRBV5-5|TRBJ1-2
ASSPHGQGAYGYT
>TRBV10-3|TRBJ1-4
AISDGTGREKLF
>TRBV11-3|TRBJ2-5
ASSSGTGGEWTQY
>TRBV20-1|TRBJ2-6
SASLSSGANVLT
>TRBV5-4|TRBJ1-6
ASSLAVQGNSPLH
>TRBV6-5|TRBJ2-3
ASRAGTADTQY
>TRBV4-1|TRBJ2-6
ASSQTGSGANVLT
>TRBV1|TRBJ1-2
TSSQDLQQYGYT
>TRBV19|TRBJ1-1
ASSILRMNTEAF
>TRBV7-8|TRBJ2-3
ASSLEWRGPHTDTQY
>TRBV19|TRBJ2-1
ASSIAWSGRYNEQF
>TRBV2|TRBJ2-7
ASSIQGQGSGEQY
>TRBV7-8|TRBJ2-5
ASSLGSLAGVETQY
>TRBV6-5|TRBJ1-2
ASKGQGASGYT
>TRBV3-1/TRBV3-2|TRBJ2-7
ASSLTSEVYEQY
>TRBV4-1|TRBJ1-6
ASSPLDSNSPLH